Shown below are 6 T cell receptor beta chains from a single sample sequenced in a study of PD-1 blockade in mismatch repair-deficient tumors. TCRdb's table, derived via immunoSEQ multiplex PCR, lists solely in-frame clones and lacks some. The sample comprises 120,000 or so clones, 88% of which are singletons, and about 11% rests with the top ten. The sequenced sample was peripheral blood, obtained approximately 73 weeks after starting pembrolizumab. The receptors originated from an adult with mismatch repair-deficient cancer.

This chain links TRBV19 with TRBJ2-7, with D possibly TRBD2 on 5 matching bases. Germline V gene data show CDR1 as LNHDA and CDR2 as SQIVND (reference sequence). This CDR3 has 14 residues. Trimming took off 1 base at V and 0 bases at J, with 7 bases between the two ends. The CDR3 region has the DNA TGTGCCAGTAGTATAGCGGGGAGCTCCTACGAGCAGTACTTC. Translating it yields CASSIAGSSYEQYF.

V and J are TRBV9 and TRBJ2-1, with a weak D call TRBD1 (6 bases). Deletions cut 1 base from V and 12 bases from J, with 14 bases between. The germline V gene has CDR1 SGDLS and CDR2 YYNGEE. This CDR3 is 13 amino acids long. CDR3 in DNA: TGTGCCAGCAGCGTAATGGATGGGGGCGCGCAGTTCTTC. Translated: CASSVMDGGAQFF.

V and J are TRBV5-1 and TRBJ2-7, with 10 bases matching TRBD2. V lost 1 base and J lost 1; bases outside the gene matches: 8. The CDR3 is made up of 17 amino acids. Germline values: CDR1 SGHRS, CDR2 YFSETQ. CDR3 sequence (DNA): TGCGCCAGCAGCTTGACCTATTCTAGCGGGAGTTCCTACGAGCAGTACTTC. Amino acids: CASSLTYSSGSSYEQYF.

This rearrangement joins TRBV2 to TRBJ2-3; 8 bases fit TRBD2. The length of the CDR3 is 16 residues. The V segment lost 8 bases and the J segment 4 bases; nucleotides outside the gene matches: 14. Germline-derived CDR1 and CDR2 are SNHLY and FYNNEI. As DNA, the CDR3 is TGTGCCAGCCTTAACGGGGTAGCGGGATTCCCAGATACGCAGTATTTT. As protein: CASLNGVAGFPDTQYF.

The chain combines TRBV29-1 with TRBJ2-6; no definite D call. V dropped 7 bases and J dropped 3 bases, with 19 bases sitting between them. Germline values: CDR1 SQVTM, CDR2 ANQGSEA. CDR3 length: 16 residues. The DNA of the CDR3 is TGCAGCGCTCTAGTCTATGGAGATGGTGGGGCCAACGTCCTGACTTTC. Its protein product is CSALVYGDGGANVLTF.

The CDR3 reads CASSARDRDYEQYF. CDR3 DNA sequence: TGTGCCAGCAGCGCGAGGGACAGAGACTACGAGCAGTACTTC. The rearrangement uses TRBV14 and TRBJ2-7; TRBD1 matches 7 bases. CDR1 is SGHDN and CDR2 is FVKESK in the germline V gene. After removal of 5 bases from V and 3 bases from J, the junction contained 7 bases not matched to a gene. This CDR3 has 14 residues.